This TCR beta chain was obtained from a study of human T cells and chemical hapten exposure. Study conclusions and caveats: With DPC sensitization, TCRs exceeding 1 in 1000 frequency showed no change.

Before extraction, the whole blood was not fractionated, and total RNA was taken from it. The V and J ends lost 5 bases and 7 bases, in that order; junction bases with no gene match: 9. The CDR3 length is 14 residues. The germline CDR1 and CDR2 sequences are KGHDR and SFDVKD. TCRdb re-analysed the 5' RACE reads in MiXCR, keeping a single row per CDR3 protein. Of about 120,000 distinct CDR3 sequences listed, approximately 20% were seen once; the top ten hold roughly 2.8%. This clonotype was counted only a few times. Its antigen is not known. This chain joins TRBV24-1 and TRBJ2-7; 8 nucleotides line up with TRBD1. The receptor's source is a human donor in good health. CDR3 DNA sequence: TGTGCCACCAGTGTAGGACAGGGCGCCCGTGAGCAGTACTTC. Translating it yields CATSVGQGAREQYF.